Shown below are 20 T cell receptor beta chains from a single sample sequenced in a study of T cell responses to AZD1222 COVID-19 vaccine (TCRdb year 2021). The time point label of this sample denotes: baseline before first vaccination. The protocol used for the library was the immunoSEQ multiplex PCR assay. TCRdb retrieved this table from immuneACCESS and kept in-frame rearrangements only. Not all clones are present; in checked studies, unresolved V genes account for under half, and no reason is known for the remainder. This sample holds over 120,000 clones; roughly 89% were observed only once. Together, the top ten hold 5% of the sample. The specimen was peripheral blood, collected on day 0 of AZD1222 vaccination. The receptors shown here come from an adult in good health.

The chain couples TRBV2 to TRBJ2-7; D is uncertain. This CDR3 is built from 15 residues. Germline CDR1 reads SNHLY; CDR2 reads FYNNEI. Trimming left V 1 base short and J 0 bases short, with 10 bases between. The CDR3 DNA is TGTGCCAGCAGTGAAGGTCAGCTGAGCTCCTACGAGCAGTACTTC. Its protein is CASSEGQLSSYEQYF.

J is TRBJ2-5 and V is TRBV7-8; 8 bases map to TRBD2. Per the germline V gene, CDR1 is SGHVS and CDR2 is FQNEAQ. The CDR3 totals 16 residues. J lost 4 bases, V lost 0 bases, and 7 bases had no gene match. The CDR3 sequence is CASSLAPAGDGETQYF. DNA of the CDR3: TGTGCCAGCAGCTTAGCGCCAGCGGGAGACGGAGAGACCCAGTACTTC.

The V and J genes are TRBV5-1 and TRBJ2-2; 8 nucleotides line up with TRBD2. Germline-derived CDR1 and CDR2 are SGHRS and YFSETQ. This CDR3 comprises 16 residues. With 0 bases clipped from V and 1 base from J, the junction kept 2 bases outside the gene matches. The CDR3 sequence: CASSLDAGGNTGELFF. The CDR3 nucleotides are TGCGCCAGCAGCTTGGATGCGGGGGGGAACACCGGGGAGCTGTTTTTT.

The chain joins TRBV5-8 to TRBJ2-3, with a tentative D call TRBD2 (6 bases). CDR1 is SGHTS and CDR2 is YDEGEE in the germline V gene. Trimming removed 1 base at V and 1 base at J, with 16 bases between. CDR3 length: 17 amino acids. The CDR3 nucleotides are TGTGCCAGCAGCTTGTTCCTCAGCGGGCATCGCACAGATACGCAGTATTTT. The encoded protein is CASSLFLSGHRTDTQYF.

V is TRBV28 and J is TRBJ1-5; TRBD1 matches 7 bases. From germline, CDR1 is MDHEN and CDR2 SYDVKM. The CDR3 is made up of 15 amino acids. V lost 6 bases to trimming and J lost 3 bases; unmatched junction nucleotides: 8. The CDR3 bases are TGTGCCAGCAGACCTACAGGGGCGATCAATCAGCCCCAGCATTTT. This encodes CASRPTGAINQPQHF.

This chain connects TRBV2 to TRBJ2-3; D gene uncertain. Germline V gene sequence: CDR1 SNHLY, CDR2 FYNNEI. The length of the CDR3 is 13 residues. Trimming pared 6 bases from V and 5 bases from J, leaving 12 bases between. The CDR3 nucleotides read TGTGCCAGCAGGACTCCCCCCGGAGATACGCAGTATTTT. Protein: CASRTPPGDTQYF. Full variable domain (outside the CDR3, taken from reference TRBV2 and TRBJ2-3): EPEVTQTPSHQVTQMGQEVILRCVPISNHLYFYWYRQILGQKVEFLVSFYNNEISEKSEIFDDQFSVERPDGSNFTLKIRSTKLEDSAMYFCASRTPPGDTQYFGPGTRLTVL.

The chain recombines TRBV6-5 with TRBJ2-5; tentatively, D is TRBD1 (6 bases). CDR1 MNHEY and CDR2 SVGAGI come from the germline V gene. V lost 0 bases, J lost 2 bases, and 7 bases lay in between. The CDR3 runs 14 residues. The CDR3 DNA is TGTGCCAGCAGTTACTCGGGACAACAAGAGACCCAGTACTTC. Protein: CASSYSGQQETQYF.

The chain joins TRBV7-9 to TRBJ1-3; D is uncertain. Trimming removed 4 bases at V and 2 bases at J, with 15 bases between. The CDR3 covers 16 residues. Germline CDR1 and CDR2: SEHNR and FQNEAQ (reference sequence). CDR3 bases: TGTGCCAGCAGCTCCCCGGGTGCAAAGACTGGAAACACCATATATTTT. It translates to CASSSPGAKTGNTIYF.

The genes are TRBV7-2 and TRBJ2-7; D is unclear. The length of the CDR3 is 13 residues. From germline, CDR1 is SGHTA and CDR2 FQGNSA. Deletions cut 5 bases from V and 6 bases from J, with 14 bases between. The CDR3 is CASSPGPAIEQYF. CDR3 coding DNA: TGTGCCAGCAGCCCGGGCCCCGCCATCGAGCAGTACTTC.

The V gene is TRBV4-1, the J gene TRBJ2-3; perhaps TRBD1 as D (6 bases). V lost 5 bases, J lost 4 bases, and 19 bases lay in between. Germline V gene data show CDR1 as MGHRA and CDR2 as YSYEKL. The CDR3 length is 16 residues. CDR3 nucleotide sequence: TGCGCCAGCAGCTCTACCACAGGGTTCACCCCAGATACGCAGTATTTT. Translated, it gives CASSSTTGFTPDTQYF.

The gene calls are TRBV28 and TRBJ2-7; D is ambiguous. This CDR3 has 12 residues. The V end was cut by 3 bases, the J end by 2 bases, with 5 bases between. Germline V lookup: CDR1 MDHEN, CDR2 SYDVKM. This chain's CDR3 is CASSFSTYEQYF. The CDR3 DNA follows: TGTGCCAGCAGTTTTTCAACCTACGAGCAGTACTTC.

V usage is TRBV9 and J usage is TRBJ2-2; tentatively, D is TRBD1 (5 bases). The CDR3 is made up of 17 amino acids. The V and J ends lost 1 base and 6 bases respectively, with 19 bases between them. Germline loops: CDR1 SGDLS, CDR2 YYNGEE. The CDR3 protein is CASSVMSFQGSAGELFF. CDR3 nucleotides: TGTGCCAGCAGCGTAATGTCGTTTCAGGGTTCCGCCGGGGAGCTGTTTTTT.

The J gene is TRBJ2-7, the V gene TRBV18, with D possibly TRBD1 on 7 matching bases. Germline CDR1 and CDR2: KGHSH and LQKENI. The CDR3 contains 14 residues. V was trimmed by 5 bases and J by 4 bases, leaving 15 bases between them. CDR3 DNA sequence: TGTGCCAGCTCAGGGCAACAGGGGACTTACGAGCAGTACTTC. Translation gives CASSGQQGTYEQYF.

The V call is TRBV9, the J call TRBJ1-3; D is undetermined. The CDR3 extends over 11 amino acids. With 4 bases removed from V and 3 bases from J, the gap between germline ends came to 2 bases. Germline V gene data show CDR1 as SGDLS and CDR2 as YYNGEE. Here the CDR3 reads CASSYGNTIYF. The CDR3 region has the DNA TGTGCCAGCAGCTATGGAAACACCATATATTTT.

This clone was seen once. The chain links TRBV5-8 to TRBJ2-3; 8 nucleotides line up with TRBD2. The CDR3 contains 11 residues. CDR1 and CDR2 from the germline V gene are SGHTS and YDEGEE. Trimming cost V 2 bases and J 14 bases; bases outside gene matches: 4. The DNA for the CDR3 is TGTGCCAGCAGCTTCCGCGGGGGGATGTATTTT. It yields the protein CASSFRGGMYF. Together with reference TRBV5-8 and TRBJ2-3, the CDR3 gives the full variable domain: EAGVTQSPTHLIKTRGQQATLRCSPISGHTSVYWYQQALGLGLQFLLWYDEGEERNRGNFPPRFSGRQFPNYSSELNVNALELEDSALYLCASSFRGGMYFGPGTRLTVL.

V gene TRBV28 combines with J gene TRBJ1-2; no clear D gene. Looked up from germline, CDR1 is MDHEN and CDR2 is SYDVKM. Trimming removed 6 bases from V and 4 bases from J, with 15 bases in between. The CDR3 loop spans 14 amino acids. This chain's CDR3 is CASSQAGSLYGYTF. CDR3 in DNA: TGTGCCAGCAGCCAAGCGGGATCCCTCTATGGCTACACCTTC.

This clone was counted a single time. V gene TRBV5-1 combines with J gene TRBJ2-5; 7 nucleotides align to TRBD1. Germline loops: CDR1 SGHRS, CDR2 YFSETQ. The CDR3 loop spans 12 amino acids. The V and J ends lost 5 bases and 5 bases, in that order; junction bases with no gene match: 3. The CDR3 DNA reads as TGCGCCAGCAGAGACAGGGCGGAGACCCAGTACTTC. Translating it yields CASRDRAETQYF.

The chain employs TRBV6-5 and TRBJ1-4, with D tentatively TRBD1 (5 bases). CDR3 length: 14 residues. The V and J ends lost 7 bases and 8 bases respectively, with 17 bases between them. Looked up from germline, CDR1 is MNHEY and CDR2 is SVGAGI. In DNA form, the CDR3 reads TGTGCCAGCACCCGCGGCAGGGCCGGAGAAAAACTGTTTTTT. It is translated as CASTRGRAGEKLFF.

The V gene is TRBV10-3, the J gene TRBJ2-7; weak D call: TRBD1 (5 bases). Per the germline V gene, CDR1 is ENHRY and CDR2 is SYGVKD. Trimming stripped 3 bases from V and 1 base from J, with 13 bases between. The length of the CDR3 is 15 residues. The CDR3 DNA follows: TGTGCCATCAGTGATCAGGGAACAGGATCCTACGAGCAGTACTTC. It encodes CAISDQGTGSYEQYF.

The rearrangement uses TRBV7-9 and TRBJ2-3, with 7 bases that match TRBD1. J was trimmed by 4 bases and V by 6 bases; bases with no gene match: 13. CDR1 SEHNR and CDR2 FQNEAQ come from the germline V gene (reference sequence). The CDR3 consists of 16 residues. CDR3 coding DNA: TGTGCCAGCAGTAATTACGGGACAGATGGTCCAGATACGCAGTATTTT. Residues: CASSNYGTDGPDTQYF.